These T cell receptor beta chains were read from a single sample in a study of cytomegalovirus exposure and HLA in healthy donors. The data were produced by immunoSEQ multiplex PCR, yet TCRdb's version contains in-frame clones alone and is incomplete. The table shows over 70,000 clones, with about 80% occurring only once. Sequencing input: PBMCs. The source is a man aged 45 to 65 in good health and CMV-seropositive. Each CDR3 is given with its conserved first and last residue. D genes are given only for firm matches. Not all rows give a size; the values are once, few, many and, for expanded clones, a class.

abundance	v_gene	j_gene	d_gene	CDR3aa	CDR3nt
-	TRBV11-2	TRBJ2-2	-	CASSFGAGELFF	TGTGCCAGCAGCTTTGGGGCGGGGGAGCTGTTTTTT
-	TRBV29-1	TRBJ2-1	TRBD1	CSVGTGAHNEQFF	TGCAGCGTGGGGACAGGGGCCCACAATGAGCAGTTCTTC
-	TRBV11-2	TRBJ2-7	-	CASSPGLSYEQYF	TGTGCCAGCAGCCCCGGACTATCCTACGAGCAGTACTTC
-	TRBV19	TRBJ2-1	TRBD2	CASSIVAGGISYNEQFF	TGTGCCAGTAGTATAGTAGCGGGAGGGATCTCCTACAATGAGCAGTTCTTC
-	TRBV4-3	TRBJ1-5	-	CASSQDRDQPQHF	TGCGCCAGCAGCCAAGATAGAGATCAGCCCCAGCATTTT
-	TRBV7-9	TRBJ2-7	-	CASSSRDSPYEQYF	TGTGCCAGCAGCTCCCGGGACTCCCCCTACGAGCAGTACTTC
-	TRBV7-2	TRBJ2-2	TRBD1	CASSDGQVPGELFF	TGTGCCAGCAGCGATGGACAGGTCCCCGGGGAGCTGTTTTTT
-	TRBV6-6	TRBJ2-1	TRBD2	CASSYRREGPQVEQFF	TGTGCCAGCAGTTACAGGCGGGAGGGCCCCCAGGTTGAGCAGTTCTTC
-	TRBV7-2	TRBJ2-7	TRBD2	CASSNRAGEFEQYF	TGTGCCAGCTCCAACCGGGCGGGAGAGTTCGAGCAGTACTTC
-	TRBV6-1	TRBJ2-1	TRBD2	CASKWRESYEQFF	TGTGCCAGCAAATGGCGGGAGTCCTATGAGCAGTTCTTC
-	TRBV2	TRBJ1-2	-	CASSEGNRVGYTF	TGTGCCAGCAGTGAGGGGAACAGGGTTGGCTACACCTTC
-	TRBV7-2	TRBJ2-6	-	CASSLGGSGANGLTF	TGTGCCAGCAGCTTAGGGGGCTCTGGGGCCAACGGCCTGACTTTC
-	TRBV6-5	TRBJ1-5	-	CASSEAGAHQPQHF	TGTGCCAGCAGCGAAGCGGGGGCTCATCAGCCCCAGCATTTT
-	TRBV14	TRBJ2-3	TRBD2	CASSQKAGGFTDTQYF	TGTGCCAGCAGCCAAAAAGCGGGAGGGTTCACAGATACGCAGTATTTT
-	TRBV15	TRBJ1-5	-	CATSRDRGNQPQHF	TGTGCCACCAGCAGAGATAGGGGGAATCAGCCCCAGCATTTT
once	TRBV19	TRBJ2-5	-	CASSGDTRETQYF	TGTGCCAGTAGTGGGGACACCCGGGAGACCCAGTACTTC
-	TRBV4-1	TRBJ2-1	TRBD2	CASSPLSGRPSNEQFF	TGCGCCAGCAGCCCCCTGTCCGGGAGGCCCTCCAATGAGCAGTTCTTC
-	TRBV18	TRBJ1-2	-	CASSPAGEHYGYTF	TGTGCCAGCTCACCGGCGGGAGAACACTATGGCTACACCTTC
-	TRBV11-2	TRBJ2-7	-	CASSLNSNPDYEQYF	TGTGCCAGCAGCTTGAATAGCAACCCAGACTACGAGCAGTACTTC
-	TRBV29-1	TRBJ1-2	TRBD1	CSVERTGGGYTF	TGCAGCGTTGAAAGGACAGGGGGTGGCTACACCTTC
-	TRBV6-1	TRBJ2-7	-	CATELSAGVSYEQYF	TGTGCCACCGAGCTCAGTGCAGGGGTGTCCTACGAGCAGTACTTC
-	TRBV5-4	TRBJ2-3	TRBD2	CASSSTSGKTDTQYF	TGTGCCAGCAGCTCGACTAGCGGGAAGACAGATACGCAGTATTTT
-	TRBV11-2	TRBJ2-3	TRBD2	CASSLAGTTSTDTQYF	TGTGCCAGCAGCCTAGCGGGTACCACTAGCACAGATACGCAGTATTTT
once	TRBV5-4	TRBJ2-5	TRBD2	CASQRDYQETQYF	TGTGCCAGCCAACGGGACTATCAAGAGACCCAGTACTTC
-	TRBV11-2	TRBJ1-1	TRBD1	CASSLEGQGADTEAFF	TGTGCCAGCAGCTTAGAGGGACAGGGGGCGGACACTGAAGCTTTCTTT
-	TRBV5-4	TRBJ1-1	TRBD1	CASRYGGTAKNTEAFF	TGTGCCAGCAGATACGGCGGGACAGCTAAAAACACTGAAGCTTTCTTT
few	TRBV5-4	TRBJ2-2	TRBD2	CASSLGLAGVTGELFF	TGTGCCAGCAGCTTGGGTCTAGCGGGAGTCACCGGGGAGCTGTTTTTT
-	TRBV30	TRBJ2-3	-	CAWSVLDSTDTQYF	TGTGCCTGGAGTGTCTTAGACTCAACAGATACGCAGTATTTT
once	TRBV29-1	TRBJ2-1	-	CSVGPSYNEQFF	TGCAGCGTTGGTCCTTCCTACAATGAGCAGTTCTTC
-	TRBV7-2	TRBJ1-2	TRBD1	CASSATGTVREGYTF	TGTGCCAGCAGCGCAACCGGGACAGTCCGGGAGGGCTACACCTTC
-	TRBV5-6	TRBJ1-2	TRBD1	CASSLVGTGGADYGYTF	TGTGCCAGCAGCTTGGTCGGGACAGGGGGCGCTGACTATGGCTACACCTTC
-	TRBV4-2	TRBJ2-5	-	CASSQEESQETQYF	TGTGCCAGCAGCCAAGAAGAGTCCCAAGAGACCCAGTACTTC
-	TRBV19	TRBJ1-1	-	CASTYRGGNTEAFF	TGTGCCAGTACATACCGGGGGGGAAACACTGAAGCTTTCTTT
-	TRBV29-1	TRBJ1-2	-	CSVEVFGGSSVGAF	TGCAGCGTTGAAGTGTTCGGGGGGAGTTCGGTGGGCGCCTTC
-	TRBV30	TRBJ2-1	TRBD2	CACRLAGGANEQFF	TGTGCCTGCCGACTAGCGGGAGGCGCCAATGAGCAGTTCTTC
few	TRBV7-9	TRBJ2-7	-	CSSSFYDSRYEQYF	TGTTCCAGCAGCTTTTACGACAGTCGTTACGAGCAGTACTTC
-	TRBV2	TRBJ2-1	TRBD2	CASTGTSGSDEQFF	TGTGCCAGCACCGGGACTAGCGGGAGCGATGAGCAGTTCTTC
-	TRBV5-1	TRBJ1-6	-	CASSSRGRNDSPLHF	TGCGCCAGCAGCTCCAGGGGTCGCAATGATTCACCCCTCCACTTT
few	TRBV4-1	TRBJ2-1	-	CASSRETDYNEQFF	TGCGCCAGCAGCCGCGAGACAGATTACAATGAGCAGTTCTTC
-	TRBV10-1	TRBJ2-3	-	CASSEEVGTQYF	TGCGCCAGCAGTGAGGAGGTTGGAACGCAGTATTTT
-	TRBV11-1	TRBJ2-3	-	CASSSSTDTQYF	TGTGCCAGCAGCTCTAGCACAGATACGCAGTATTTT
few	TRBV6-6	TRBJ2-7	TRBD1	CASSWGQGQYEQYF	TGTGCCAGCAGTTGGGGACAGGGTCAATACGAGCAGTACTTC
-	TRBV5-1	TRBJ1-2	TRBD1	CASSLARDSNYGYTF	TGCGCCAGCAGCTTGGCGCGGGACAGTAACTATGGCTACACCTTC
-	TRBV6-5	TRBJ2-1	TRBD2	CASSRLAGELNEQFF	TGTGCCAGCAGTAGACTAGCGGGAGAACTAAATGAGCAGTTCTTC
-	TRBV5-1	TRBJ1-6	TRBD1	CASSRDRGNSPLHF	TGCGCCAGCAGCCGGGACAGGGGTAATTCACCCCTCCACTTT
-	TRBV5-4	TRBJ2-3	TRBD2	CASRRTSGDTDTQYF	TGTGCCAGCAGAAGGACTAGCGGGGACACAGATACGCAGTATTTT
-	TRBV5-6	TRBJ1-6	-	CASSPQIENSPLHF	TGTGCCAGCAGCCCGCAGATCGAAAATTCACCCCTCCACTTT
-	TRBV5-6	TRBJ2-3	-	CASTLQGTDTQYF	TGTGCCAGCACCCTACAGGGCACAGATACGCAGTATTTT
-	TRBV7-9	TRBJ2-5	-	CASSFGAVLQETQYF	TGTGCCAGCAGCTTTGGGGCAGTACTACAAGAGACCCAGTACTTC